This TCR beta chain comes out of a study of beta chain features in type 1 diabetes. Study outcomes and limitations: Using cDNA template may skew counts toward highly expressing activated cells. Type 1 diabetes patients had moderately but significantly shorter TCRB CDR3s in all four CD4+ subsets.

Every isolated RNA sample was fully reverse transcribed, so sequencing captured expressed TCRB transcripts. Mean read depth for naive, central memory and regulatory T cell samples was 3 million to 4.5 million reads. The assay was immunoSEQ multiplex PCR, and TCRdb's table has in-frame clones only and misses some. Found here are hundreds of thousands of clones, 11% to 15% of them singletons; the top ten hold 0.035% to 0.045%. V lost 8 bases and J 2 bases, leaving 14 bases between the germline ends. This CDR3 has 14 amino acids. Germline CDR1 reads MDHEN; CDR2 reads SYDVKM. This clone was seen only a few times. Its antigen is still unknown.

This rearrangement joins TRBV28 to TRBJ2-3; D is possibly TRBD1 (6 bases). This clonotype was sampled from a man aged 18-30 years with type 1 diabetes. Source material: naive CD4+ T cells from blood. The CDR3 DNA sequence: TGTGCCAGCGGACAGTTCCCTTCCACAGATACGCAGTATTTT. This sequence encodes CASGQFPSTDTQYF. Using reference TRBV28 and TRBJ2-3 for the parts outside the CDR3, the full variable domain is DVKVTQSSRYLVKRTGEKVFLECVQDMDHENMFWYRQDPGLGLRLIYFSYDVKMKEKGDIPEGYSVSREKKERFSLILESASTNQTSMYLCASGQFPSTDTQYFGPGTRLTVL.